The clone carrying this T cell receptor (beta chain) was found a few times. The target antigen is unknown. The germline gives CDR1 ENHRY, CDR2 SYGVKD. Trimming removed 4 bases from V and 1 base from J, with 9 bases in between. The CDR3 is 14 residues long. Expressed TCRB transcripts got sequenced, as all isolated RNA was reverse transcribed. Using immunoSEQ multiplex PCR, the repertoire was profiled, and TCRdb retains in-frame clones only, with some absent. The sample lists around 240,000 clones; around 10% were seen once. This specimen comes from a study of beta chain features in type 1 diabetes. General study results and limits: A greater similarity of naive, central memory and Treg TCRB repertoires was seen among patients than among healthy donors. When cDNA is sequenced, cells with high TCR expression could be over-represented.

The chain has TRBV10-3 and TRBJ2-3; no clear D. The sequenced sample consisted of naive CD4+ T cells from blood. The origin of this receptor is a woman between 18 and 29 years old in good health. The CDR3 region is CAISAIEGTDTQYF. The CDR3 region has the DNA TGTGCCATCAGTGCTATTGAGGGCACAGATACGCAGTATTTT.